The T cell receptor (beta chain) described here comes from a study of metastatic and nonmetastatic thyroid tumors. Study at large: Repertoires of blood and of tissue (tumor or nodule) from malignant and benign thyroid patients were compared. Regarding the study as a whole: Malignant thyroid tumors reportedly exceeded benign nodules significantly in TCR beta diversity, with the difference appearing in blood and tumor.

This clone was found many times. Its matching antigen is unknown. Authors' data handling: Differences in CDR3 between clinicopathological groups were drawn on to build a classifier intended to discriminate distant-metastatic papillary thyroid cancer patients. TCRdb re-analyzed the PCR reads using MiXCR. The V and J calls, along with clone size, are taken from TCRdb and not from the paper's own processing. Of 20,000 to 25,000 clones listed, about 13% are singletons. Thyroid surgery was performed in patients who had received no treatment beforehand. V lost 5 bases and J 9 bases, leaving 14 bases between the germline ends. The germline V gene has CDR1 SGHTA and CDR2 FQGTGA. The CDR3 covers 13 residues.

The sequence was collected from a female donor with papillary thyroid cancer or a benign thyroid nodule (not recorded which). Some clones in this sample may be carry-over from other donors' samples. The genes are TRBV7-3 and TRBJ2-1; tentatively, D is TRBD2 (6 bases). Sequencing input: blood. Written as DNA, the CDR3 is TGTGCCAGCAGCCAAAATGTCGGGGGTGAGCAGTTCTTC. Its protein product is CASSQNVGGEQFF.